This T cell receptor beta chain was recovered during a study of blood T cell repertoires in COVID-19. In the study overall: Acute and convalescent COVID-19 samples came from the United States, Italy and Spain.

Ages ranged from about 18 to 89 years, with residence in about 24 US areas. Which cohort a participant joined came from the clinical history participants gave. Between the trimmed V and J ends, which lost 6 bases and 5 bases, there was a span of 9 bases. CDR3 length equals 11 residues. CDR1 SQVTM and CDR2 ANQGSEA come from the germline V gene. In the source study's methods: Nucleated cell number was recorded as an estimate derived from reference gene primer amplification. Using immunoSEQ multiplex PCR, the repertoire was profiled, and TCRdb retains in-frame clones only, with some absent. V, J and clone size derive from that table, while D and trimming were established from the DNA sequence. The data hold approximately 260,000 clones, with roughly 81% observed a single time.

The rearrangement links TRBV29-1 to TRBJ2-3; D may be TRBD2 (6 bases). Sequencing was performed on PBMCs or T cells enriched from blood (not recorded which). This TCR came from a woman aged 50 to 60 who had been exposed to COVID-19. CDR3 bases: TGCAGCGTCGGGGGTGGAGATACGCAGTATTTT. It translates to CSVGGGDTQYF.